This T cell receptor (beta chain) comes out of a study of T-cell memory formation after mild COVID-19. Across the study: In these data, TCR clusters were largely donor specific. Study-wide points: Contracting CD4+ clones were located mainly in CM and EM, and CD8+ clones in EMRA. Cross-reactive memory seemingly joined, as some responding clones were found in pre-infection memory.

With constant-segment primers, 5'RACE yielded cDNA libraries of TCR alpha and TCR beta that carried sample barcodes and UMIs. TCRdb used MiXCR to reprocess the 5' RACE reads, holding one entry per CDR3 protein. Found here are hundreds of thousands of distinct CDR3 sequences, roughly 25% of them singletons; the top ten hold roughly an eighth. Concerning this clonotype: The antigen is not known.

Trimming cost V 1 base and J 7 bases, with 8 bases left between them. Germline CDR1 and CDR2: SGHTA and FQGTGA. The CDR3 sequence is 13 residues long. V gene TRBV7-3 combines with J gene TRBJ2-1; D uncertain. The sequenced material came from PBMCs or a T cell subset sorted from them (not recorded which). The receptor's source is an adult woman who had mild COVID-19 (a few samples of this study predate the infection). Cell type and time point are not known. CDR3 DNA: TGTGCCAGCAGCTTAATGGGGTTGAATGAGCAGTTCTTC. This sequence encodes CASSLMGLNEQFF.